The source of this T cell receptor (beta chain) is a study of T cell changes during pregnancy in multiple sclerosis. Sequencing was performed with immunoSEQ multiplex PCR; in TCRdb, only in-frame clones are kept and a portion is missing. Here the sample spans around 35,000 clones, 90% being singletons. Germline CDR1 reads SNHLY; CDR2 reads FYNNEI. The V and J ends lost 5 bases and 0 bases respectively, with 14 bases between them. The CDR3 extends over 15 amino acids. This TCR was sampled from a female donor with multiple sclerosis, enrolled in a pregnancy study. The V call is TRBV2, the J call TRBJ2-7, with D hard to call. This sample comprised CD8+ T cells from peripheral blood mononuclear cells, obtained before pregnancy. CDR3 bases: TGTGCCAGCAGTCCCCCGCGGCAGCTCTCCTACGAGCAGTACTTC. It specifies CASSPPRQLSYEQYF.